This T cell receptor (beta chain) was sequenced for a study of cytomegalovirus exposure and HLA in healthy donors. The PCR employed 60 Vbeta primers together with 13 Jbeta primers. The assay was immunoSEQ multiplex PCR, and TCRdb's table has in-frame clones only and misses some. The table records around 130,000 clones, 60% to 75% of them present only once. Sequencing was carried out using PBMCs. The sequence derives from a woman aged 40 to 50 in good health and CMV-seropositive.

As DNA, the CDR3 is TGCGCCAGCAGCTTGGGACAGCTTGAAGCTTTCTTT. Residues: CASSLGQLEAFF. The chain is built from TRBV5-1 and TRBJ1-1; D is possibly TRBD1 (5 bases). V was pared by 0 bases and J by 7 bases, with 7 bases between. The germline V gene has CDR1 SGHRS and CDR2 YFSETQ. This CDR3 is 12 amino acids long.